Given below is one T cell receptor beta chain in context. Its antigen is as yet unknown. The sample belongs to a study of PD-1 blockade in classical Hodgkin lymphoma. Overall study: Every 2 weeks, patients got 3 mg/kg intravenous nivolumab.

Repertoires were generated with immunoSEQ multiplex PCR, while TCRdb's copy carries only in-frame clones and drops some. The repertoire holds 3,900 or so clones, 80% seen once, with roughly 38% in the top ten. The CDR3 is 16 residues long. Germline CDR1 reads SGHVS; CDR2 reads FQNEAQ. Trimming took 4 bases from V and 4 from J; bases not matched to a gene: 4. Each patient relapsed following autologous stem cell transplantation, and prior brentuximab vedotin exposure differed. Classification of best responses gave complete response, partial response or progressive disease. Findings of the study overall: Researchers reported that CD4+ TCR diversity, though not CD8+, rose significantly by C4D1. Reported baseline diversity: healthy donors highest, relapsed/refractory patients lowest.

The chain uses TRBV7-8 and TRBJ2-1; 13 nucleotides match TRBD2. This receptor was taken from a human donor with classical Hodgkin lymphoma. The sample here was peripheral blood mononuclear cells (PBMCs), taken at baseline. The CDR3 nucleotides are TGTGCCAGCAGCTCCCTGACTAGCGGGGGGTACAATGAGCAGTTCTTC. Its translation: CASSSLTSGGYNEQFF.